Reported below is one TCR beta chain. Its antigen is unknown. In the naive CD8 group, cells lacked CD45RO and were positively selected for CCR7, so terminally differentiated effector memory CD45RA+ cells were left out. Generated by immunoSEQ multiplex PCR, the TCRdb table keeps only in-frame clones and is missing some. The sample lists about 2 million clones, about 95% occurring once. These data are taken from a study of shared clonotypes between healthy human individuals. Turning to the study itself: Per donor, three plates held CD4 naive cells, three held CD4 memory, two held CD8 naive and one held CD8 memory.

The ends lost 9 bases at V and 4 bases at J; junction bases unmatched: 17. CDR3 length: 19 residues. Germline V lookup: CDR1 SNHLY, CDR2 FYNNEI. Whole-study findings and limits: Non-shared clonotypes had lower generation probabilities than those shared by all four donors. About 5% was the fraction of naive CD4 clonotypes found shared across several donors. Sorted-subset sequencing was shown by rarefaction to be incomplete despite large depth.

Sequenced material: naive CD8+ T cells sorted from blood. The chain recombines TRBV2 with TRBJ2-1; 14 nucleotides agree with TRBD2. This sequence originates from a man younger than 35 in good health. The CDR3 loop reads CARGPGLAGATRVYNEQFF. CDR3 DNA sequence: TGTGCCAGGGGTCCGGGACTAGCGGGGGCCACTAGAGTGTACAATGAGCAGTTCTTC. The complete variable domain, with remaining parts taken from reference TRBV2 and TRBJ2-1, reads EPEVTQTPSHQVTQMGQEVILRCVPISNHLYFYWYRQILGQKVEFLVSFYNNEISEKSEIFDDQFSVERPDGSNFTLKIRSTKLEDSAMYFCARGPGLAGATRVYNEQFFGPGTRLTVL.